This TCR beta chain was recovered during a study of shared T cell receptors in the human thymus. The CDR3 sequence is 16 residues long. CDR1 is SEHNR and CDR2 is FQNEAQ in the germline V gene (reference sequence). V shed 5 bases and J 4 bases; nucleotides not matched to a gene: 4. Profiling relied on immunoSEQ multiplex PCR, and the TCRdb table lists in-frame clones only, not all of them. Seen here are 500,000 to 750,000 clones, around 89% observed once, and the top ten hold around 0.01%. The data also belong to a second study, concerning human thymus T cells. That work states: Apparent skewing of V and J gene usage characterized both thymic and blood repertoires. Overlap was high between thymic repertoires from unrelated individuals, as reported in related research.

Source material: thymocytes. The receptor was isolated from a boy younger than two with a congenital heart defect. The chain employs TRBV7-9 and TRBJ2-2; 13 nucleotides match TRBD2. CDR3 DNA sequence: TGTGCCAGCAGCCAGGGACTAGCGGGACCCACCGGGGAGCTGTTTTTT. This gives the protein CASSQGLAGPTGELFF.